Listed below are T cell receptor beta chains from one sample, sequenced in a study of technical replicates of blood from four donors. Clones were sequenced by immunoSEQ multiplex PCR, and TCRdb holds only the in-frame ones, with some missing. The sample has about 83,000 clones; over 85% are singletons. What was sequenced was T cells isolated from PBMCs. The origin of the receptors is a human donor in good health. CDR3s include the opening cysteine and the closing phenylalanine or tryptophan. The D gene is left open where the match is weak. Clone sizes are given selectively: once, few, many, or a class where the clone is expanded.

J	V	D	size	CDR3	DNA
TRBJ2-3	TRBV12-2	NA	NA	CASRLTGGPAGYSTDTQYF	TGTGCAAGTCGCTTAACGGGGGGGCCAGCGGGGTACAGCACAGATACGCAGTATTTT
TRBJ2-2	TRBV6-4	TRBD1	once	CASTGAHRTGRSRWTGELFF	TGTGCCAGCACCGGAGCTCATCGGACAGGGAGGTCTCGGTGGACCGGGGAGCTGTTTTTT
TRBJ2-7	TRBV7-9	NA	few	CASSDPGALYEQYF	TGTGCCAGCAGTGACCCGGGAGCGCTCTACGAGCAGTACTTC
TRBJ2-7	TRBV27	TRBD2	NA	CASRLGLAGPYEQYF	TGTGCCAGCAGATTAGGACTAGCGGGACCCTACGAGCAGTACTTC
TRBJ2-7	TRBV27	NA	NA	CASSFGQDYEQYF	TGTGCCAGCAGTTTTGGCCAAGACTACGAGCAGTACTTC
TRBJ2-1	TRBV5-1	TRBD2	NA	CASSSEAPGTGGFEQFF	TGCGCCAGCAGCTCCGAGGCACCCGGGACCGGGGGGTTTGAGCAGTTCTTC
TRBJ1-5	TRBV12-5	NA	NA	CASGWTGGGSNQPQHF	TGTGCTAGTGGCTGGACGGGGGGTGGGAGCAATCAGCCCCAGCATTTT
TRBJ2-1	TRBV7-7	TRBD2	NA	CASSRKQLYSAGAEQFF	TGTGCTAGCAGCCGCAAACAGCTGTACTCAGCGGGGGCTGAGCAGTTCTTC
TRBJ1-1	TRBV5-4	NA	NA	CASSLNRGEHFVNTEAFF	TGTGCCAGCAGCTTGAATCGCGGTGAGCATTTTGTGAACACTGAAGCTTTCTTT
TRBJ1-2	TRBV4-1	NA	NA	CASSQGAGAGGYTF	TGCGCCAGCAGCCAAGGGGCAGGGGCTGGGGGCTACACCTTC
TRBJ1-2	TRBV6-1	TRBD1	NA	CASSEQGTVPNYGYTF	TGTGCCAGCAGCGAACAGGGGACGGTGCCTAACTATGGCTACACCTTC
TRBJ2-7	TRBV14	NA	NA	CASSPRPGDGEQYF	TGTGCCAGCAGCCCCCGTCCGGGTGATGGCGAGCAGTACTTC
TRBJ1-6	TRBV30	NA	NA	CAWSSGLVSSPLHF	TGTGCCTGGAGCTCAGGGTTAGTAAGTTCACCCCTCCACTTT
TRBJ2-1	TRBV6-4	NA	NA	CASNSGEERGEQFF	TGTGCCAGTAATTCAGGGGAAGAGAGGGGTGAGCAGTTCTTC
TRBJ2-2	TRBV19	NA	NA	CASSIDSLANTGELFF	TGTGCCAGTAGTATTGACTCACTCGCGAACACCGGGGAGCTGTTTTTT
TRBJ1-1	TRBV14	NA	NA	CASSQRELAFF	TGTGCCAGCAGCCAACGGGAGTTAGCTTTCTTT
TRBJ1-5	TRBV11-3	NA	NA	CASSQPPGYSNQPQHF	TGTGCCAGCAGCCAACCCCCAGGTTATAGCAATCAGCCCCAGCATTTT
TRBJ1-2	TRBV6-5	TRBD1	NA	CASRTGAGGYTF	TGTGCCAGCAGAACAGGGGCAGGGGGCTACACCTTC
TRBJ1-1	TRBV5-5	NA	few	CASSLVEFTEAFF	TGTGCCAGCAGCTTGGTAGAGTTCACTGAAGCTTTCTTT
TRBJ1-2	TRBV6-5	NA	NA	CASSYGRDYGYTF	TGTGCCAGCAGTTACGGCAGGGACTATGGCTACACCTTC
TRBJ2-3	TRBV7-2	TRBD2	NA	CASSPGLVGDTQYF	TGTGCCAGCAGCCCCGGACTAGTAGGGGATACGCAGTATTTT
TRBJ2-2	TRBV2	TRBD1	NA	CASDRGVTGELFF	TGTGCCAGCGACAGGGGGGTTACCGGGGAGCTGTTTTTT
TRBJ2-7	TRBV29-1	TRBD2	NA	CSVLGGVETYEQYF	TGCAGCGTCCTTGGGGGGGTAGAAACCTACGAGCAGTACTTC
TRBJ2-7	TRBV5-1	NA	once	CASSLDLEQYF	TGCGCCAGCAGCTTGGATCTCGAGCAGTACTTC
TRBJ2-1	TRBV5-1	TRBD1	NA	CASSLGQGGDEQFF	TGCGCCAGCAGCCTAGGACAGGGTGGGGATGAGCAGTTCTTC
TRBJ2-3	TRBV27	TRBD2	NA	CATSPPRLAGGLNTQYF	TGTGCCACCTCACCCCCGAGACTAGCGGGGGGGCTTAATACGCAGTATTTT
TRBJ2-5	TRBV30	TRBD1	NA	CAWGGQGAPYQETQYF	TGTGCCTGGGGGGGACAGGGGGCACCGTACCAAGAGACCCAGTACTTC
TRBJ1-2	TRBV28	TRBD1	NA	CASSSTGTGVGYTF	TGTGCCAGCAGTTCCACCGGGACAGGGGTCGGCTACACCTTC
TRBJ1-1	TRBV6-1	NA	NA	CASRRRDTMNTEAFF	TGTGCCAGCAGGAGGAGGGATACCATGAACACTGAAGCTTTCTTT
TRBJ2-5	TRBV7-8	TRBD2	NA	CASSSLAGAGETQYF	TGTGCCAGCAGCTCCTTAGCGGGAGCCGGGGAGACCCAGTACTTC
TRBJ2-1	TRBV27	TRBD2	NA	CASSSPGLAVASQFF	TGTGCCAGCAGTTCCCCGGGACTAGCAGTCGCCTCGCAGTTCTTC
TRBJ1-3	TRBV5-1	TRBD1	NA	CASSLDRGLERNTIYF	TGCGCCAGCAGCTTGGACAGGGGGCTAGAGAGAAACACCATATATTTT
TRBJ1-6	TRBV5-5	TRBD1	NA	CASSLRTGGELHSPLHF	TGTGCCAGCAGCCTACGGACAGGGGGCGAATTACATTCACCCCTCCACTTT
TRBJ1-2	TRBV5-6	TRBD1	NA	CASSTNRDRGESDGYTF	TGTGCCAGCAGCACAAACCGGGACAGGGGCGAATCGGATGGCTACACCTTC
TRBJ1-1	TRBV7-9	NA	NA	CASSSRHLEAFF	TGTGCCAGCAGCTCCCGACACCTTGAAGCTTTCTTT
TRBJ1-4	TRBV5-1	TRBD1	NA	CASSAGTDEKLFF	TGCGCCAGCAGCGCCGGGACAGATGAAAAACTGTTTTTT
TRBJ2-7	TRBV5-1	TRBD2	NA	CASSPGLAGGGSSYEQYF	TGCGCCAGCAGCCCTGGACTAGCGGGGGGGGGTAGCTCCTACGAGCAGTACTTC
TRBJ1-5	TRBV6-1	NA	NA	CASSEVSGQPQHF	TGTGCCAGCAGTGAAGTCTCGGGTCAGCCCCAGCATTTT
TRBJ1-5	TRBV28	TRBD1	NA	CASSVRPGQGSNQPQHF	TGTGCCAGCAGTGTACGCCCGGGACAGGGATCCAATCAGCCCCAGCATTTT
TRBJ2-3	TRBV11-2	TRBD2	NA	CASRLGSGSAQYF	TGTGCCAGCAGACTGGGGAGCGGGAGTGCGCAGTATTTT
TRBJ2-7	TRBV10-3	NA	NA	CATMTGDSYEQYF	TGTGCCACCATGACAGGCGATTCCTACGAGCAGTACTTC
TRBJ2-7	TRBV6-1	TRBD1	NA	CASSQQGDLDEQYF	TGTGCCAGCAGTCAACAGGGGGATCTCGACGAGCAGTACTTC
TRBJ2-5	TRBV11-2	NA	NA	CASSQLGTGGETQYF	TGTGCCAGCAGTCAATTAGGAACGGGTGGGGAGACCCAGTACTTC
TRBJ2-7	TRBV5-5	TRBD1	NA	CASSLWTGKASYEQYF	TGTGCCAGCAGCTTGTGGACAGGCAAAGCGTCCTACGAGCAGTACTTC
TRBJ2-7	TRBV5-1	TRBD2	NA	CASSQTSGSDEQYF	TGCGCCAGCAGCCAAACTAGCGGGAGCGACGAGCAGTACTTC
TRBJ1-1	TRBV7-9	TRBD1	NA	CASSSTGVDYTEAFF	TGTGCCAGCAGCTCGACAGGGGTAGATTACACTGAAGCTTTCTTT
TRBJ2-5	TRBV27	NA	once	CASSFGQKETQYF	TGTGCCAGCAGTTTTGGCCAGAAAGAGACCCAGTACTTC
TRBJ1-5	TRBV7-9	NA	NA	CATYPLEGSNQPQHF	TGTGCCACTTACCCTTTGGAGGGTAGCAATCAGCCCCAGCATTTT
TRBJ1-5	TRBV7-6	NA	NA	CASSGHGNQPQHF	TGTGCCAGCAGCGGGCATGGCAATCAGCCCCAGCATTTT
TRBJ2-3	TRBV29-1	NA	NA	CSVEKVAGRTDTQYF	TGCAGCGTTGAAAAAGTGGCAGGCCGCACAGATACGCAGTATTTT
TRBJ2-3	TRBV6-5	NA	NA	CASSYSTSPDTQYF	TGTGCCAGCAGTTACTCGACTTCGCCAGATACGCAGTATTTT
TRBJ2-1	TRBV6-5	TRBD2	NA	CASRPRPSGYNEQFF	TGTGCCAGCAGACCCCGGCCTAGCGGTTACAATGAGCAGTTCTTC
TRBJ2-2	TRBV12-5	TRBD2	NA	CASAFERGSNTGELFF	TGTGCTAGTGCGTTCGAGCGGGGCTCGAACACCGGGGAGCTGTTTTTT
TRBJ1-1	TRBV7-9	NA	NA	CASSLGSTEAFF	TGTGCCAGCAGCTTAGGCAGCACTGAAGCTTTCTTT
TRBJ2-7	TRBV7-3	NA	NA	CASSLTSGGDEQYF	TGTGCCAGCAGCTTAACTTCGGGCGGGGACGAGCAGTACTTC
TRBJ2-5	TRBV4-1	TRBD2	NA	CASSQVILGLAGGGETQYF	TGCGCCAGCAGCCAAGTCATTCTGGGACTAGCGGGAGGGGGGGAGACCCAGTACTTC
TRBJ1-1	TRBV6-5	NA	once	CASSYTADSMNTEAFF	TGTGCCAGCAGTTACACCGCGGACAGCATGAACACTGAAGCTTTCTTT